The TCR beta chain under discussion was sequenced for a study of patients and donors after allogeneic stem cell transplantation. A single record per CDR3 protein comes from TCRdb applying MiXCR to the RT-PCR reads. Of approximately 10,000 distinct CDR3 sequences listed, approximately 6% were seen once; the top ten hold about 24%. From germline, CDR1 is SGHDN and CDR2 FVKESK. This CDR3 is built from 16 residues. V dropped 0 bases and J dropped 4; count of bases not matched to a gene: 3. The sample holds many counts of this clonotype. The material sequenced was blood, either unsorted or a sorted T cell fraction (not recorded which). The sequence derives from a human donor who was either an allogeneic HSCT recipient or a stem cell or donor lymphocyte infusion donor (not recorded which). It is not recorded whose cells these are; they may come from a transplant donor. V and J are TRBV14 and TRBJ2-3; the match to TRBD2 covers 11 bases. The CDR3: CASSQDELAGADTQYF. Written as DNA, the CDR3 is TGTGCCAGCAGCCAAGATGAACTAGCGGGAGCAGATACGCAGTATTTT.